One and the same sample provided the 16 T cell receptor beta chains below, sequenced in a study of blood T cell repertoires in COVID-19 (dated by TCRdb to 2018 to 2020). The library relied on the immunoSEQ multiplex PCR assay. In its TCRdb copy, this immuneACCESS table keeps in-frame sequences only and misses some clones. Where compared with another copy, unresolved V genes explain less than half of these, and the others have no known cause. The sample records about 270,000 clones, roughly 84% of which are singletons. The leading ten clones occupy more than 1.1% of the sample. Sequenced material: peripheral blood. The receptors come from a human donor with COVID-19, enrolled during active disease. The donor label of this sample is uncertain.

This chain connects TRBV28 to TRBJ2-3; 10 nucleotides match TRBD1. The CDR3 loop spans 15 amino acids. The J segment lost 5 bases and the V segment lost 5 bases, leaving 7 bases of the junction unmatched. In germline, CDR1 is MDHEN, CDR2 SYDVKM. CDR3 residues: CASSPRQGAGDTQYF. As DNA, the CDR3 is TGTGCCAGCAGTCCCCGACAGGGGGCAGGAGATACGCAGTATTTT.

The CDR3 bases are TGTGCCAGTAGTACCCGACAGGGGATATCGACAGATACGCAGTATTTT. This encodes CASSTRQGISTDTQYF. The gene calls are TRBV19 and TRBJ2-3; TRBD1 matches 8 bases. The J segment lost 3 bases and the V segment lost 4 bases, leaving 9 bases of the junction unmatched. CDR3 length: 16 amino acids. Germline CDR1 reads LNHDA; CDR2 reads SQIVND (reference sequence).

V and J are TRBV15 and TRBJ2-1, with 11 nucleotides matching TRBD2. This CDR3 contains 15 residues. Germline assignment: CDR1 LNHNV and CDR2 YYDKDF (reference sequence). J gave up 3 bases and V 3 bases, and 1 base lay outside the gene matches. The CDR3 protein is CATSRTSGVYNEQFF. CDR3 DNA: TGTGCCACCAGCAGGACTAGCGGGGTCTACAATGAGCAGTTCTTC.

This clone was observed a single time. The gene calls are TRBV19 and TRBJ1-1, with D unresolved. Germline V gives CDR1 LNHDA, CDR2 SQIVND (reference sequence). The length of the CDR3 is 13 residues. The V end lost 3 bases, the J end lost 4 bases, and 9 bases lay between the germline ends. CDR3 amino acids: CASSITRSTEAFF. The CDR3 region has the DNA TGTGCCAGTAGTATTACTAGGTCCACTGAAGCTTTCTTT. The variable domain in full, completed from reference TRBV19 and TRBJ1-1, reads DGGITQSPKYLFRKEGQNVTLSCEQNLNHDAMYWYRQDPGQGLRLIYYSQIVNDFQKGDIAEGYSVSREKKESFPLTVTSAQKNPTAFYLCASSITRSTEAFFGQGTRLTVV.

The chain recombines TRBV2 with TRBJ2-3, with 7 nucleotides matching TRBD2. Trimming removed 5 bases from V and 4 bases from J; junction bases left unmatched: 9. Germline values: CDR1 SNHLY, CDR2 FYNNEI. This CDR3 comprises 15 residues. CDR3 sequence: CASSPLAGAADTQYF. The CDR3 region has the DNA TGTGCCAGCAGTCCTCTGGCGGGAGCGGCAGATACGCAGTATTTT.

The chain has TRBV11-2 and TRBJ2-7, with TRBD1 matching 10 bases. Germline loops: CDR1 SGHAT, CDR2 FQNNGV. Unmatched junction bases numbered 7, after V lost 5 bases and J lost 3 bases. This CDR3 is 15 amino acids long. The CDR3 loop is CASSRDRGLFYEQYF. CDR3 in DNA: TGTGCCAGCAGCCGAGACAGGGGGCTCTTCTACGAGCAGTACTTC.

The rearrangement uses TRBV29-1 and TRBJ1-1; TRBD1 is a possible D gene (5 bases). Trimming pared 4 bases from V and 1 base from J, leaving 10 bases between. CDR1 and CDR2 (germline): SQVTM, ANQGSEA. The CDR3 is made up of 13 amino acids. DNA of the CDR3: TGCAGCGTTGGCCCCACAGGGAACACTGAAGCTTTCTTT. This codes for CSVGPTGNTEAFF.

The sample holds one count of this clone. V usage is TRBV4-1 and J usage is TRBJ2-7, with D perhaps TRBD1 (8 bases). Trimming shortened V by 4 bases and J by 0 bases, and 16 bases separated the two germline ends. This CDR3 region has 16 residues. Germline V gene sequence: CDR1 MGHRA, CDR2 YSYEKL. This CDR3 is CASSRPQGGDSYEQYF. In DNA form, the CDR3 reads TGCGCCAGCAGCCGACCACAGGGGGGGGACTCCTACGAGCAGTACTTC.

The chain joins TRBV6-2 or TRBV6-3 to TRBJ2-7, with 8 nucleotides matching TRBD1. Trimming at V came to 5 bases and at J to 6 bases, leaving 15 bases not matched to a gene. The CDR3 loop spans 16 amino acids. CDR1 is MNHEY, CDR2 SVGEGT, per germline. The CDR3 here is CASSPRSGGGKGEQYF. The CDR3 nucleotides are TGTGCCAGCAGTCCCCGATCAGGGGGCGGGAAGGGCGAGCAGTACTTC.

The genes are TRBV30 and TRBJ1-1; 7 bases line up with TRBD1. This CDR3 has 13 amino acids. V lost 8 bases, J lost 5 bases, and 11 bases stayed unmatched. Per germline, CDR1 GTSNPN and CDR2 SVGIG (reference sequence). CDR3 sequence (DNA): TGTGCCCTGGACCTCCGACAGGGAACTGAAGCTTTCTTT. It yields the protein CALDLRQGTEAFF.

There are a few counts of this clone. The chain links TRBV3-1 (or the pseudogene TRBV3-2) to TRBJ1-1, with 10 positions matching TRBD1. The CDR3 contains 19 residues. The germline V gene encodes CDR1 LGHDT and CDR2 YNNKEL (reference sequence). J gave up 0 bases and V 1 base, and 11 bases lay outside the gene matches. In nucleotides, the CDR3 is TGTGCCAGCAGCCAAGTTGCGGGACAGGGGTCGCGCATGAACACTGAAGCTTTCTTT. Translated, it gives CASSQVAGQGSRMNTEAFF.

The chain has TRBV19 and TRBJ2-7, with TRBD1 matching 7 bases. The CDR3 is 15 residues long. The ends lost 0 bases at V and 5 bases at J; junction bases unmatched: 7. Germline values: CDR1 LNHDA, CDR2 SQIVND (reference sequence). CDR3 in amino acids: CASSIDRDRVNEQYF. CDR3 nucleotide sequence: TGTGCCAGTAGTATAGATCGAGACAGGGTTAACGAGCAGTACTTC.

Comments on this clone: This specimen includes other DNA sequences encoding the same CDR3. The genes are TRBV28 and TRBJ1-5; D is unclear. The CDR3 runs to 13 residues. The germline CDR1 and CDR2 sequences are MDHEN and SYDVKM. V was shortened by 2 bases and J by 5 bases, with 7 bases between the two germline ends. The DNA of the CDR3 is TGTGCCAGCAGTTTAAGGAGGGATCAGCCCCAGCATTTT. Translation gives CASSLRRDQPQHF.

This clone has just a few counts. This chain links TRBV29-1 with TRBJ1-1; tentative D call: TRBD1 (6 bases). This CDR3 comprises 14 residues. In germline, CDR1 is SQVTM, CDR2 ANQGSEA. Trimming cost V 6 bases and J 1 base, with 15 bases left between them. CDR3 protein: CSVSQGSPNTEAFF. CDR3 DNA: TGCAGCGTGAGTCAGGGGTCTCCGAACACTGAAGCTTTCTTT.

The J gene is TRBJ1-4, the V gene TRBV3-1 (or the pseudogene TRBV3-2), with 11 bases lining up with TRBD1. The CDR3 covers 18 residues. CDR1 and CDR2 (germline): LGHDT, YNNKEL (reference sequence). J was trimmed by 5 bases and V by 1 base; bases with no gene match: 9. Here the CDR3 DNA reads TGTGCCAGCAGCCAAGGCTATGGGACAGGGGGACTGAATGAAAAACTGTTTTTT. Amino acid sequence: CASSQGYGTGGLNEKLFF.

The rearrangement uses TRBV5-1 and TRBJ1-1; D remains ambiguous. The CDR3 covers 15 residues. Germline V lookup: CDR1 SGHRS, CDR2 YFSETQ. Trimming pared 0 bases from V and 1 base from J, leaving 10 bases between. This chain's CDR3 is CASSLESGRNTEAFF. The CDR3 bases are TGCGCCAGCAGCTTGGAATCTGGGAGGAACACTGAAGCTTTCTTT.